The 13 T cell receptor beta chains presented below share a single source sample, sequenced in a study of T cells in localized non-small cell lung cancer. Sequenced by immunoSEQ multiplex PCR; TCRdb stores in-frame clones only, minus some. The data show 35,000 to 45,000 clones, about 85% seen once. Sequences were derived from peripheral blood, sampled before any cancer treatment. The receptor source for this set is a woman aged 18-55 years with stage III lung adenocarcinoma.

CDR3 residues: CASSWGTLSGGSTDTQYF. Written as DNA, the CDR3 is TGTGCCAGCAGCTGGGGAACCCTTAGCGGGGGGAGCACAGATACGCAGTATTTT. V gene TRBV5-8 combines with J gene TRBJ2-3; 10 bases line up with TRBD2. V was pared by 3 bases and J by 0 bases, with 10 bases of the junction left unmatched. The germline V gene has CDR1 SGHTS and CDR2 YDEGEE. The CDR3 totals 18 residues.

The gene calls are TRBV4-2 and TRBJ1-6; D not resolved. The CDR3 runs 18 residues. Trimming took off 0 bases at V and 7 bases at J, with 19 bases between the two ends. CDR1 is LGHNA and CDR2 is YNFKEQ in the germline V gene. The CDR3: CASSQDPHRRAPNSPLHF. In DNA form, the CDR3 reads TGTGCCAGCAGCCAAGACCCCCACCGGCGGGCCCCAAATTCACCCCTCCACTTT.

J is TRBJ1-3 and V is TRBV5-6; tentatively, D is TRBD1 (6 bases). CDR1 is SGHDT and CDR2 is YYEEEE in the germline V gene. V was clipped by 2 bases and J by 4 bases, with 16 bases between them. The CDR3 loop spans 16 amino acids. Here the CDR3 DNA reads TGTGCCAGCAGCTTTCAGGGGTTAGGTCTCGGAAACACCATATATTTT. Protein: CASSFQGLGLGNTIYF.

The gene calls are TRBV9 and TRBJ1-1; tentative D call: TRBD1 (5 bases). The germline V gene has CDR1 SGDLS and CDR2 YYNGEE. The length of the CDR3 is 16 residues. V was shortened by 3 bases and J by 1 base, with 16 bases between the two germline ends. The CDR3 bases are TGTGCCAGCAGCGCCGGGGCCCTACTCCCGAACACTGAAGCTTTCTTT. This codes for CASSAGALLPNTEAFF.

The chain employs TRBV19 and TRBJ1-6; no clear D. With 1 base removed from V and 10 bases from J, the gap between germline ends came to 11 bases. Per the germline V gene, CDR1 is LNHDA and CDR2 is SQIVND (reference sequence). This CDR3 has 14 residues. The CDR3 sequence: CASSIVLISSPLHF. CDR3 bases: TGTGCCAGTAGTATAGTGCTGATTTCATCACCCCTCCACTTT.

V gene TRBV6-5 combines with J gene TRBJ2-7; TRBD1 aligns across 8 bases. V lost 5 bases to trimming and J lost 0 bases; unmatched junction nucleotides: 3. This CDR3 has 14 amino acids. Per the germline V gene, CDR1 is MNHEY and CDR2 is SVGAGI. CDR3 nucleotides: TGTGCCAGCAGTAGACAGGGGAACTCCTACGAGCAGTACTTC. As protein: CASSRQGNSYEQYF.

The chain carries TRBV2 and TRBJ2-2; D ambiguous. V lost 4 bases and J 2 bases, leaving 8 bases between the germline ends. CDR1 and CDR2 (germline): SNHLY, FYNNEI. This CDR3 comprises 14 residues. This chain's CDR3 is CASSVRLNTGELFF. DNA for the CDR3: TGTGCCAGCAGTGTTCGGCTCAACACCGGGGAGCTGTTTTTT.

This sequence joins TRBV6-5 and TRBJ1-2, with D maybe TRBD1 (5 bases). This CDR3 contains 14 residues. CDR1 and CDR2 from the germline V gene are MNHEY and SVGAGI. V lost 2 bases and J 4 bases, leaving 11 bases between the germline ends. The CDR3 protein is CASSYGPGGYGYTF. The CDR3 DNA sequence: TGTGCCAGCAGTTACGGGCCGGGGGGCTATGGCTACACCTTC.

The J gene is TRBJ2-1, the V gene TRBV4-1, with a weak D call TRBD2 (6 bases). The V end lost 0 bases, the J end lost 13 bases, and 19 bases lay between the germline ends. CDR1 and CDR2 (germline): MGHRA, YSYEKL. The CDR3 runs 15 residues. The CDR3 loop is CASSQDQSRGGEQFF. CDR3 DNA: TGCGCCAGCAGCCAAGATCAGTCAAGGGGCGGGGAACAGTTCTTC.

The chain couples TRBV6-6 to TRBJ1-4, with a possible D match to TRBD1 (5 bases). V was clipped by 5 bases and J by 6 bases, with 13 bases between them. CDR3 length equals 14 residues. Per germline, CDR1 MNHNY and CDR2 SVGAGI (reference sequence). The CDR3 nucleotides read TGTGCCAGCAGTGGAACCGGGGCTTATGAAAAACTGTTTTTT. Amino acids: CASSGTGAYEKLFF.

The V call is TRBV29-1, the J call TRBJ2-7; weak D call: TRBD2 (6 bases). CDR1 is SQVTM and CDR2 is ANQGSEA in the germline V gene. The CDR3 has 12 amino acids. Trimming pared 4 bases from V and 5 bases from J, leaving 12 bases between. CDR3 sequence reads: CSVVGGGDEQYF. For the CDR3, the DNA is TGCAGCGTTGTGGGGGGTGGCGACGAGCAGTACTTC.

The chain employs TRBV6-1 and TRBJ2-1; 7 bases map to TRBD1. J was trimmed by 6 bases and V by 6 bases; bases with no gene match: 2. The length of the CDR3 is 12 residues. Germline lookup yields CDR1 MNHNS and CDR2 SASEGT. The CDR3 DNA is TGTGCCAGCAGACGGGACAGCAATGAGCAGTTCTTC. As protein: CASRRDSNEQFF.

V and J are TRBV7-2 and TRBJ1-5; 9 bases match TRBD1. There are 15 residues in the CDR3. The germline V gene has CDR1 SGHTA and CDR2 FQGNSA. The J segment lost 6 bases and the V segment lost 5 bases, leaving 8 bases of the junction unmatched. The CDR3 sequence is CASSLRQGGGQPQHF. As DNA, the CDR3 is TGTGCCAGCAGCCTAAGACAGGGGGGAGGTCAGCCCCAGCATTTT.